Each of the 10 T cell receptor beta chains below was sequenced from the same sample in a study of T cells in Graves' hyperthyroidism and ophthalmopathy. Amplification yielded TCR beta CDR3 regions, with RNA transcripts as the source. The HTBI primer set was used in a first-round RT-PCR of the TCR CDR3. TCRdb re-called the multiplex PCR reads with MiXCR, one entry per CDR3 protein. The data contain around 290,000 distinct CDR3 sequences, about 14% of them seen just once; the ten biggest clones take up approximately 8.6%. Sequencing used blood. Source of these receptors: a woman younger than 45 with Graves' hyperthyroidism that later progressed to Graves' ophthalmopathy.

This clonotype was picked up many times. The chain uses TRBV30 and TRBJ2-3, with D unresolved. The germline gives CDR1 GTSNPN, CDR2 SVGIG (reference sequence). The CDR3 loop spans 11 amino acids. The V end was cut by 3 bases, the J end by 0 bases, with 1 base between. CDR3 nucleotides: TGTGCCTGGAGGAGCACAGATACGCAGTATTTT. Translation: CAWRSTDTQYF.

This clonotype was detected many times. The chain employs TRBV2 and TRBJ1-4; unclear D gene. The CDR3 runs to 11 residues. Trimming took 6 bases from V and 8 from J, leaving 7 bases between them. Germline V gene sequence: CDR1 SNHLY, CDR2 FYNNEI. CDR3 residues: CASRDLEKLFF. CDR3 in DNA: TGTGCCAGCAGGGACCTAGAAAAACTGTTTTTT.

This clonotype was picked up many times. V is TRBV9 and J is TRBJ1-1; D perhaps matches TRBD1 (5 bases). V lost 2 bases and J 5 bases, leaving 10 bases between the germline ends. The germline CDR1 and CDR2 sequences are SGDLS and YYNGEE. The CDR3 spans 13 residues. CDR3 DNA sequence: TGTGCCAGCAGCGTTTGGGGGGATACTGAAGCTTTCTTT. Encoded protein: CASSVWGDTEAFF.

This clonotype was detected only a few times. The chain recombines TRBV9 with TRBJ2-2; TRBD2 aligns across 14 bases. Unmatched junction bases numbered 12, after V lost 7 bases and J lost 4 bases. Germline V gene data show CDR1 as SGDLS and CDR2 as YYNGEE. The CDR3 has 18 residues. CDR3 region: CASQQGLAGEGITGELFF. CDR3 DNA sequence: TGTGCCAGCCAACAGGGACTAGCGGGAGAAGGGATCACCGGGGAGCTGTTTTTT.

This chain uses TRBV7-2 with TRBJ2-5; TRBD2 agrees at 12 bases. CDR3 length equals 13 residues. Germline V gives CDR1 SGHTA, CDR2 FQGNSA. J was trimmed by 5 bases and V by 7 bases; bases with no gene match: 2. The DNA of the CDR3 is TGTGCCAGCAAGGGACTAGCGGGTGAGACCCAGTACTTC. Translated: CASKGLAGETQYF.

This clonotype has at least ten counts. This sequence joins TRBV30 and TRBJ1-2; no firm D call. Germline-derived CDR1 and CDR2 are GTSNPN and SVGIG (reference sequence). V was cut by 7 bases and J by 4 bases, with 19 bases left in between. This CDR3 contains 14 residues. The DNA of the CDR3 is TGTGCCTTAACGGATGGGTACAGTTTCTATGGCTACACCTTC. Translating gives CALTDGYSFYGYTF.

This clonotype showed up just a few times. The chain carries TRBV19 and TRBJ2-7, with 7 nucleotides matching TRBD1. Germline V gene sequence: CDR1 LNHDA, CDR2 SQIVND (reference sequence). With 5 bases clipped from V and 2 bases from J, the junction kept 6 bases outside the gene matches. The CDR3 is made up of 14 amino acids. The CDR3 bases are TGTGCCAGTAGTTCTCACAGGGGTACCTACGAGCAGTACTTC. This gives the protein CASSSHRGTYEQYF.

With respect to this clonotype: A read error may explain this, as a much larger clone is one base away. V and J are TRBV3-1 and TRBJ2-7, with a weak D call TRBD2 (6 bases). The V end lost 1 base, the J end lost 7 bases, and 20 bases lay between the germline ends. CDR3 length: 16 amino acids. Looked up from germline, CDR1 is LGHDT and CDR2 is YNNKEL (reference sequence). The CDR3 region is CASSQVAGPPIGEQYF. Here the CDR3 DNA reads TGTGCCAGCAGCCAAGTGGCGGGACCCCCTATCGGAGAGCAGTACTTC.

This clonotype came up a few times. The V gene is TRBV7-9, the J gene TRBJ2-1, with 11 nucleotides matching TRBD1. From germline, CDR1 is SEHNR and CDR2 FQNEAQ (reference sequence). The trim removed 4 bases at V and 7 bases at J, leaving 9 bases unmatched. CDR3 length: 16 amino acids. The CDR3 nucleotides are TGTGCCAGCAGCTCTCCAAGGACAGGGGGCTGGAATGAGCAGTTCTTC. Translating it yields CASSSPRTGGWNEQFF.

A remark on this clonotype: With a much larger clone just one base away, this may be a read error. The chain combines TRBV3-1 with TRBJ2-7; 8 bases align to TRBD1. Germline V gene lookup returns CDR1 LGHDT and CDR2 YNNKEL (reference sequence). The J segment lost 9 bases and the V segment lost 4 bases, leaving 11 bases of the junction unmatched. The CDR3 runs to 14 residues. The CDR3: CASSLGQGRGGQYF. The CDR3 bases are TGTGCCAGCAGCCTTGGACAGGGACGAGGAGGGCAGTACTTC.